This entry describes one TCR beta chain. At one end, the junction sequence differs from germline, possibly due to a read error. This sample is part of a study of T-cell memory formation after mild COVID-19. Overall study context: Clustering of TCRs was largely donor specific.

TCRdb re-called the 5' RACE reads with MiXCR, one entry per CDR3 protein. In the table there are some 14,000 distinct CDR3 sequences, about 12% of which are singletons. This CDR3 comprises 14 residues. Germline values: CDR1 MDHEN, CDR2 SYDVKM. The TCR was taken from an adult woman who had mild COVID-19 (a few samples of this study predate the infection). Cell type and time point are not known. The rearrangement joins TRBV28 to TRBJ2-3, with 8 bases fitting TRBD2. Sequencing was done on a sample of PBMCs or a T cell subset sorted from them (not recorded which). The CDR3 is CASSLTAPRGALLF. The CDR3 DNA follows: TGTGCCAGCAGTTTAACGGCTCCGCGGGGGGCCCTACTATTT.